The 27 T cell receptor beta chains below all came from one sample that was sequenced in a study of T cell repertoires in cytomegalovirus infection. TCRdb re-analysed the reads in MiXCR, keeping a single row per CDR3 protein. The table has nearly 550,000 distinct CDR3 sequences, 16% seen once. The sample consisted of CD8+ T cells from PBMCs. The receptors were gathered from a human donor in good health (CMV status not recorded). Some clones in this sample may be carry-over from other donors' samples.

Only one count was recorded for this clonotype. This sequence joins TRBV19 and TRBJ2-7; perhaps TRBD1 as D (5 bases). CDR3 size: 15 residues. CDR1 is LNHDA, CDR2 SQIVND, per germline (reference sequence). Trimming removed 3 bases from V and 2 bases from J, with 14 bases in between. CDR3: CASSIGQGPPYEQYF. CDR3 coding DNA: TGTGCCAGTAGTATCGGCCAGGGTCCCCCCTACGAGCAGTACTTC.

The gene calls are TRBV20-1 and TRBJ1-5, with unresolved D. V shed 0 bases and J shed 6 bases, with 6 bases lying between them. The V gene's germline CDR1 is DFQATT and CDR2 SNEGSKA (reference sequence). The length of the CDR3 is 12 residues. The CDR3 bases are TGCAGTGCTAGAGATCAAAGTCAGCCCCAGCATTTT. It codes for CSARDQSQPQHF.

This clonotype was seen more than once but under ten times. This chain uses TRBV2 with TRBJ2-5, with 7 bases matching TRBD2. Trimming took 3 bases from V and 2 from J; bases not matched to a gene: 12. The CDR3 covers 17 residues. The V gene's germline CDR1 is SNHLY and CDR2 FYNNEI. In DNA, the CDR3 is TGTGCCAGCAGTGAGCCCCCGACTAGGCGGGGGCAAGAGACCCAGTACTTC. Translation: CASSEPPTRRGQETQYF.

There are a few counts of this clonotype. This chain uses TRBV12-3 or TRBV12-4 with TRBJ2-1, with 10 bases identical to TRBD2. The V gene end was trimmed by 2 bases and the J gene end by 10 bases; junction bases not matched to a gene: 8. This CDR3 is built from 15 residues. CDR3 sequence reads: CASSLSGRDLREQFF. CDR3 DNA sequence: TGTGCCAGCAGTTTAAGCGGGAGGGACCTCAGGGAGCAGTTCTTC.

This clonotype was found a few times. In DNA, the CDR3 is TGTGCCAGCAGTTTTTTGGGGATTAACTACGAGCAGTACTTC. This gives the protein CASSFLGINYEQYF. The chain recombines TRBV28 with TRBJ2-7; D is ambiguous. The CDR3 spans 14 residues. Germline values: CDR1 MDHEN, CDR2 SYDVKM. Trimming took off 3 bases at V and 3 bases at J, with 12 bases between the two ends.

The V gene is TRBV9, the J gene TRBJ1-1; D perhaps matches TRBD1 (6 bases). Trimming left V 4 bases short and J 4 bases short, with 17 bases between. The CDR3 length is 15 residues. Germline V gene sequence: CDR1 SGDLS, CDR2 YYNGEE. CDR3: CASSNTGREGTEAFF. The CDR3 region has the DNA TGTGCCAGCAGCAATACAGGGAGGGAGGGCACTGAAGCTTTCTTT.

This clonotype showed up many times. The chain joins TRBV24-1 to TRBJ2-7, with D possibly being TRBD1 or TRBD2 (5 bases each). Trimming pared 3 bases from V and 6 bases from J, leaving 23 bases between. Germline loops: CDR1 KGHDR, CDR2 SFDVKD. The CDR3 contains 17 residues. The DNA for the CDR3 is TGTGCCACCAGTGATGCCGGGACGAACGACTTCTCGGGCGAGCAGTACTTC. Translating it yields CATSDAGTNDFSGEQYF.

In the case of this clonotype: A read error may produce the germline difference seen at one junction end. V gene TRBV15 combines with J gene TRBJ1-6; 7 nucleotides agree with TRBD1. The CDR3 contains 16 residues. In germline, CDR1 is LNHNV, CDR2 YYDKDF (reference sequence). The CDR3 loop is CATSRSYLDRDSLLHF. The DNA for the CDR3 is TGTGCCACCAGCAGATCTTACCTTGACAGGGACTCACTCCTCCACTTT.

This clonotype appeared a few times. The gene calls are TRBV28 and TRBJ1-4; the D gene is possibly TRBD1 (5 bases). Germline V gene sequence: CDR1 MDHEN, CDR2 SYDVKM. The ends were cut back, 6 bases at V and 14 bases at J, with 19 bases in the middle. The CDR3 spans 13 residues. CDR3 protein: CASRPGRGGTLFF. In nucleotides, the CDR3 is TGTGCCAGCAGGCCAGGACGCGGGGGTACTCTGTTTTTT.

The V and J genes are TRBV27 and TRBJ1-2, with TRBD1 matching 9 bases. The CDR3 is 17 residues long. Germline-derived CDR1 and CDR2 are MNHEY and SMNVEV (reference sequence). The V and J ends lost 6 bases and 4 bases, in that order; junction bases with no gene match: 15. CDR3 coding DNA: TGTGCCAGCAGACTCGACAGGGGGGGGAAGCTAGGCTATGGCTACACCTTC. Its protein product is CASRLDRGGKLGYGYTF.

This clonotype turned up a few times. The rearrangement uses TRBV10-3 and TRBJ1-5; perhaps TRBD1 as D (5 bases). The CDR3 contains 16 residues. CDR1 ENHRY and CDR2 SYGVKD come from the germline V gene. V lost 2 bases, J lost 1 base, and 12 bases lay in between. The CDR3 sequence: CAISEGRELSNQPQHF. Here the CDR3 DNA reads TGTGCCATCAGTGAGGGCAGGGAATTGAGCAATCAGCCCCAGCATTTT.

The V gene is TRBV6-5, the J gene TRBJ2-2; D perhaps matches TRBD1 (6 bases). This CDR3 comprises 13 residues. Per germline, CDR1 MNHEY and CDR2 SVGAGI. V was trimmed by 6 bases and J by 7 bases, leaving 12 bases between them. In DNA, the CDR3 is TGTGCCAGCAGGGTACAGGGAATCGGGGAGCTGTTTTTT. Encoded protein: CASRVQGIGELFF.

The rearrangement links TRBV20-1 to TRBJ2-5, with 9 bases aligning to TRBD2. From germline, CDR1 is DFQATT and CDR2 SNEGSKA (reference sequence). The CDR3 contains 16 residues. The V gene end was trimmed by 0 bases and the J gene end by 2 bases; junction bases not matched to a gene: 7. For the CDR3, the DNA is TGCAGTGCTAGAGACTGGCGGGAGGGCCGGCAAGAGACCCAGTACTTC. It codes for CSARDWREGRQETQYF.

The chain recombines TRBV15 with TRBJ1-2; 9 positions agree with TRBD1. Germline CDR1 reads LNHNV; CDR2 reads YYDKDF (reference sequence). The length of the CDR3 is 14 residues. V shed 1 base, J shed 6 bases, and the junction held 3 bases outside the gene matches. This CDR3 is CATSRGDREDGYTF. The CDR3 DNA follows: TGTGCCACCAGCAGAGGGGACAGGGAGGATGGCTACACCTTC. The full variable domain, its missing parts supplied by reference TRBV15 and TRBJ1-2, is DAMVIQNPRYQVTQFGKPVTLSCSQTLNHNVMYWYQQKSSQAPKLLFHYYDKDFNNEADTPDNFQSRRPNTSFCFLDIRSPGLGDTAMYLCATSRGDREDGYTFGSGTRLTVV.

This clonotype was counted ten times or more. The chain employs TRBV7-9 and TRBJ2-3; D may match TRBD1 or TRBD2 (6 bases each). V lost 3 bases to trimming and J lost 4 bases, with 14 bases between them. Germline-derived CDR1 and CDR2 are SEHNR and FQNEAQ (reference sequence). This CDR3 region has 15 residues. CDR3 nucleotide sequence: TGTGCCAGCAGCTTTGAGGGGGGAATCGCAGATACGCAGTATTTT. Translation: CASSFEGGIADTQYF. Variable domain in full (rest from reference TRBV7-9 and TRBJ2-3): DTGVSQNPRHKITKRGQNVTFRCDPISEHNRLYWYRQTLGQGPEFLTYFQNEAQLEKSRLLSDRFSAERPKGSFSTLEIQRTEQGDSAMYLCASSFEGGIADTQYFGPGTRLTVL.

This clonotype was seen a handful of times. The chain employs TRBV19 and TRBJ1-2, with a possible D match to TRBD1 (5 bases). The V end lost 3 bases, the J end lost 6 bases, and 11 bases lay between the germline ends. The CDR3 extends over 13 amino acids. CDR1 and CDR2 (germline): LNHDA, SQIVND (reference sequence). DNA of the CDR3: TGTGCCAGTAGTATCCAGGGAAGGAATGGCTACACCTTC. Amino acids: CASSIQGRNGYTF.

The chain recombines TRBV20-1 with TRBJ1-2, with D possibly matching TRBD1 (6 bases). Germline assignment: CDR1 DFQATT and CDR2 SNEGSKA (reference sequence). The CDR3 has 16 residues. Trimming removed 0 bases at V and 2 bases at J, with 16 bases between. In nucleotides, the CDR3 is TGCAGTGCTAGAGATGAGGGGGGCTGGGAGAACTATGGCTACACCTTC. Translated: CSARDEGGWENYGYTF.

In its sample, this clonotype was seen many times. The V and J genes are TRBV6-1 and TRBJ1-2; maybe TRBD1 (5 bases). CDR3 size: 14 residues. The germline V gene has CDR1 MNHNS and CDR2 SASEGT. The V end was cut by 6 bases, the J end by 4 bases, with 15 bases between. The CDR3 DNA follows: TGTGCCAGCAGGGTGAATGATGGGGGCTATGGCTACACCTTC. Translation: CASRVNDGGYGYTF.

The rearrangement uses TRBV5-1 and TRBJ2-2; TRBD2 might be the D (6 bases). CDR3 length: 14 residues. The germline V gene encodes CDR1 SGHRS and CDR2 YFSETQ. Trimming shortened V by 2 bases and J by 6 bases, and 11 bases separated the two germline ends. CDR3 loop: CASSFSGGSGELFF. The CDR3 DNA follows: TGCGCCAGCAGCTTCTCCGGGGGATCCGGGGAGCTGTTTTTT.

Ten or more counts support this clonotype. The chain recombines TRBV6-1 with TRBJ1-5; no clear D gene. Germline V gene sequence: CDR1 MNHNS, CDR2 SASEGT. The CDR3 sequence is 16 residues long. Between the trimmed V and J ends, which lost 2 bases and 0 bases, there was a span of 11 bases. DNA for the CDR3: TGTGCCAGCAGTGAACATACAGAGTATAGCAATCAGCCCCAGCATTTT. It yields the protein CASSEHTEYSNQPQHF.

There are many counts of this clonotype. The chain joins TRBV7-9 to TRBJ2-7; 10 bases line up with TRBD1. Germline values: CDR1 SEHNR, CDR2 FQNEAQ (reference sequence). This CDR3 region has 15 residues. V shed 4 bases, J shed 0 bases, and the junction held 3 bases outside the gene matches. The CDR3: CASSSDRGPSYEQYF. DNA of the CDR3: TGTGCCAGCAGCTCCGACAGGGGGCCCTCCTACGAGCAGTACTTC.

At least ten counts were recorded for this clonotype. V gene TRBV7-3 combines with J gene TRBJ1-1; D is perhaps TRBD1 (6 bases). Between the trimmed V and J ends, which lost 5 bases and 1 base, there was a span of 11 bases. The CDR3 covers 14 residues. CDR1 and CDR2 from the germline V gene are SGHTA and FQGTGA. The CDR3 region has the DNA TGTGCCAGCAGCGTACCCAGGGGGAACACTGAAGCTTTCTTT. It yields the protein CASSVPRGNTEAFF.

Remarks on this clonotype: Since a much larger clone is just one base distant, this may be a read error. The gene calls are TRBV27 and TRBJ1-1, with D hard to call. Looked up from germline, CDR1 is MNHEY and CDR2 is SMNVEV (reference sequence). This CDR3 spans 11 amino acids. The CDR3 loop reads CASEKGTEDFF. Here the CDR3 DNA reads TGTGCCAGCGAGAAGGGCACTGAAGATTTCTTT.

This clonotype was found many times. The chain combines TRBV27 with TRBJ2-7; 8 bases line up with TRBD2. The V segment lost 8 bases and the J segment 0 bases; nucleotides outside the gene matches: 6. The CDR3 runs to 14 residues. The germline CDR1 and CDR2 sequences are MNHEY and SMNVEV (reference sequence). The CDR3 sequence: CASRIAGISYEQYF. Here the CDR3 DNA reads TGTGCCAGCCGTATAGCGGGAATCTCCTACGAGCAGTACTTC.

This clonotype appeared many times. This chain uses TRBV2 with TRBJ2-2; 10 positions match TRBD1. Unmatched junction bases numbered 4, after V lost 6 bases and J lost 6 bases. The length of the CDR3 is 14 residues. Germline CDR1 and CDR2: SNHLY and FYNNEI. As DNA, the CDR3 is TGTGCCAGCAGGGACAGGGGGTTAGCCGGGGAGCTGTTTTTT. This codes for CASRDRGLAGELFF.

The chain has TRBV14 and TRBJ1-1; D is ambiguous. Trimming cost V 4 bases and J 0 bases, with 9 bases left between them. Germline CDR1 SGHDN, CDR2 FVKESK. The CDR3 is made up of 14 amino acids. CDR3 bases: TGTGCCAGCAGCCCAGGTCCAATGAACACTGAAGCTTTCTTT. Residues: CASSPGPMNTEAFF. The full variable domain, its missing parts supplied by reference TRBV14 and TRBJ1-1, is EAGVTQFPSHSVIEKGQTVTLRCDPISGHDNLYWYRRVMGKEIKFLLHFVKESKQDESGMPNNRFLAERTGGTYSTLKVQPAELEDSGVYFCASSPGPMNTEAFFGQGTRLTVV.

In the case of this clonotype: This may be a read error: a much more frequent sequence differs by one nucleotide. Because it lacks the conserved phenylalanine or tryptophan at the end, this CDR3 is likely a read error. This chain joins TRBV6-2 or TRBV6-3 and TRBJ2-1, with a weak D call TRBD2 (5 bases). CDR1 is MNHEY, CDR2 SVGEGT, per germline. V shed 2 bases and J shed 10 bases, with 12 bases lying between them. This CDR3 is built from 13 residues. The CDR3 spells CASSYKPPGEQFL. The CDR3 coding sequence is TGTGCCAGCAGTTACAAGCCTCCGGGGGAGCAGTTCTTA.